Each of the 15 T cell receptor beta chains below was sequenced from the same sample in a study of blood T cells in healthy people across ages. Primed by a sample-barcoded 5' primer and a J-beta primer mix, a second PCR proceeded for 7 to 11 cycles. Each CDR3 protein gets one entry after TCRdb re-called the 5' RACE reads with MiXCR. The sample includes 1.5 million to 2 million distinct CDR3 sequences, roughly 28% of them seen just once. Source material: blood. All receptors come from a woman under 40 in good health.

This chain joins TRBV7-9 and TRBJ2-3; D not resolved. Germline V CDR1 and CDR2: SEHNR, FQNEAQ (reference sequence). The CDR3 is 15 residues long. V dropped 5 bases and J dropped 2 bases, with 14 bases sitting between them. The CDR3 coding sequence is TGTGCCAGCAGCCCGGTACAGCTAACCACAGATACGCAGTATTTT. It is translated as CASSPVQLTTDTQYF. The complete variable domain, with remaining parts taken from reference TRBV7-9 and TRBJ2-3, reads DTGVSQNPRHKITKRGQNVTFRCDPISEHNRLYWYRQTLGQGPEFLTYFQNEAQLEKSRLLSDRFSAERPKGSFSTLEIQRTEQGDSAMYLCASSPVQLTTDTQYFGPGTRLTVL.

The chain is built from TRBV11-2 and TRBJ2-5; 9 nucleotides agree with TRBD2. The junction had 8 bases not matched to a gene; V was cut back by 3 bases and J by 6 bases. The CDR3 totals 15 residues. Germline V gives CDR1 SGHAT, CDR2 FQNNGV. The CDR3 sequence: CASSLAGGQGKTQYF. CDR3 in DNA: TGTGCCAGCAGCTTGGCGGGGGGGCAGGGAAAGACCCAGTACTTC.

The chain couples TRBV20-1 to TRBJ1-2; no definite D call. Germline V gene lookup returns CDR1 DFQATT and CDR2 SNEGSKA (reference sequence). This CDR3 spans 12 amino acids. Trimming pared 1 base from V and 4 bases from J, leaving 7 bases between. This chain's CDR3 is CSARGVPYGYTF. CDR3 sequence (DNA): TGCAGTGCTAGAGGGGTTCCCTATGGCTACACCTTC.

This sequence joins TRBV29-1 and TRBJ1-1; D is ambiguous. Germline V gives CDR1 SQVTM, CDR2 ANQGSEA. The CDR3 runs to 13 residues. V was trimmed by 2 bases and J by 0 bases, leaving 7 bases between them. The CDR3 DNA is TGCAGCGTTGAAAGCAGAGTGAACACTGAAGCTTTCTTT. Its protein product is CSVESRVNTEAFF.

This clonotype occurred a few times. One junction end disagrees with the germline gene, perhaps due to a read error. V usage is TRBV7-2 and J usage is TRBJ1-5; D call uncertain. This CDR3 has 12 residues. From germline, CDR1 is SGHTA and CDR2 FQGNSA. CDR3 sequence: CASSFSNQPRHF. In DNA, the CDR3 is TGTGCCAGCAGCTTTAGCAATCAGCCCCGGCATTTT.

The rearrangement links TRBV10-2 to TRBJ1-5; D uncertain. Trimming left V 0 bases short and J 4 bases short, with 7 bases between. The CDR3 extends over 14 amino acids. In germline, CDR1 is WSHSY, CDR2 SAAADI. The CDR3 DNA is TGCGCCAGCAGTGAGTCAGGGAATAATCAGCCCCAGCATTTT. This sequence encodes CASSESGNNQPQHF.

This clonotype was seen once. The rearrangement uses TRBV7-9 and TRBJ1-1; D is undetermined. V was shortened by 4 bases and J by 8 bases, with 14 bases between the two germline ends. This CDR3 region has 13 residues. The germline V gene encodes CDR1 SEHNR and CDR2 FQNEAQ (reference sequence). The CDR3 DNA is TGTGCCAGCAGCTCCCCAGCAACCCGGGAAGCTTTCTTT. It translates to CASSSPATREAFF. Variable domain in full (rest from reference TRBV7-9 and TRBJ1-1): DTGVSQNPRHKITKRGQNVTFRCDPISEHNRLYWYRQTLGQGPEFLTYFQNEAQLEKSRLLSDRFSAERPKGSFSTLEIQRTEQGDSAMYLCASSSPATREAFFGQGTRLTVV.

The chain joins TRBV6-2 or TRBV6-3 to TRBJ1-4; D is unclear. The V end lost 6 bases, the J end lost 3 bases, and 17 bases lay between the germline ends. CDR3 length: 16 residues. Per the germline V gene, CDR1 is MNHEY and CDR2 is SVGEGT. In nucleotides, the CDR3 is TGTGCCAGCAGCAAGACATGGCGTATGGCTAATGAAAAACTGTTTTTT. This codes for CASSKTWRMANEKLFF.

The chain has TRBV20-1 and TRBJ2-4; 10 bases line up with TRBD2. The CDR3 is 15 amino acids. The junction had 5 bases not matched to a gene; V was cut back by 0 bases and J by 6 bases. CDR1 is DFQATT and CDR2 is SNEGSKA in the germline V gene (reference sequence). The CDR3 loop reads CSARDLTSGSNIQYF. CDR3 nucleotide sequence: TGCAGTGCTAGAGACCTGACTAGCGGGTCAAACATTCAGTACTTC.

This chain joins TRBV18 and TRBJ2-5; tentatively, D is TRBD1 (5 bases). The germline gives CDR1 KGHSH, CDR2 LQKENI. The CDR3 runs 16 residues. The V gene lost 5 bases and the J gene lost 2 bases, with 18 bases spanning the gap. The CDR3 loop reads CASSRGRRVDQETQYF. CDR3 sequence (DNA): TGTGCCAGCTCAAGGGGCAGGCGCGTTGATCAAGAGACCCAGTACTTC.

The sample holds a few counts of this clonotype. The CDR3 sequence is CASRTGSGYEQYF. The CDR3 bases are TGTGCCAGCAGGACAGGGTCGGGTTACGAGCAGTACTTC. The rearrangement links TRBV12-3 or TRBV12-4 to TRBJ2-7; 7 bases line up with TRBD1. Trimming cost V 6 bases and J 4 bases; bases outside gene matches: 6. This CDR3 comprises 13 residues.

This clonotype was detected a few times. This rearrangement joins TRBV20-1 to TRBJ2-7; D ambiguous. Between the trimmed V and J ends, which lost 4 bases and 3 bases, there was a span of 7 bases. Per the germline V gene, CDR1 is DFQATT and CDR2 is SNEGSKA (reference sequence). The CDR3 totals 11 residues. The CDR3 DNA follows: TGCAGTGCTAATAACATCTACGAGCAGTACTTC. Translated: CSANNIYEQYF.

This clonotype was seen only a few times. The genes are TRBV29-1 and TRBJ1-4; weak D call: TRBD1 (5 bases). Germline V gene sequence: CDR1 SQVTM, CDR2 ANQGSEA. CDR3 length equals 13 residues. The ends were cut back, 7 bases at V and 5 bases at J, with 14 bases in the middle. This CDR3 reads CSASRAPNEKLFF. DNA of the CDR3: TGCAGCGCCTCCAGGGCCCCCAATGAAAAACTGTTTTTT.

V and J are TRBV20-1 and TRBJ2-3; 8 nucleotides agree with TRBD1. Germline CDR1 is DFQATT and CDR2 is SNEGSKA (reference sequence). The trim removed 4 bases at V and 0 bases at J, leaving 3 bases unmatched. This CDR3 is 14 amino acids long. CDR3 in amino acids: CSATGQGSTDTQYF. The DNA of the CDR3 is TGCAGTGCTACCGGACAGGGAAGCACAGATACGCAGTATTTT.

V is TRBV12-5 and J is TRBJ2-5; 14 nucleotides line up with TRBD2. The CDR3 runs 15 residues. Germline lookup yields CDR1 LGHNT and CDR2 FRNRAP. The junction had 5 bases not matched to a gene; V was cut back by 6 bases and J by 5 bases. CDR3 residues: CASGRGLAGEETQYF. The CDR3 DNA is TGTGCTAGTGGCAGGGGACTAGCGGGAGAGGAGACCCAGTACTTC.